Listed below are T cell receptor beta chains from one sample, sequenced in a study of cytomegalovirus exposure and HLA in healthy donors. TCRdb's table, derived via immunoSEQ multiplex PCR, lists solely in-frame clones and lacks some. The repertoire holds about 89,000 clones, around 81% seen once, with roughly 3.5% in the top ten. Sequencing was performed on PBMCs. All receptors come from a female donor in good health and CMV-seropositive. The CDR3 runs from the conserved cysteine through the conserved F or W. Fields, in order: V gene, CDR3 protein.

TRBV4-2 CASSQDLRAYEQYF
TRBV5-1 CASSLGDGGATETQYF
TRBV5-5 CASSPTPGGGAHNEQFF
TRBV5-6 CASSLGSADSYEQYF
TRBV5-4 CASSLPGVGYGYTF
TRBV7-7 CASSLGGANEKLFF
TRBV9 CASSTPLAGGRVNTGELFF
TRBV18 CASSRTGGADSNQPQHF
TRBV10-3 CAITSSQGANTGELFF
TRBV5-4 CASSLPILTGGTEAFF
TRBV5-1 CASSEGYGYTF
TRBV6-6 CASRGGRGLYNEQFF
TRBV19 CASSPTTANTGELFF
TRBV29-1 CSGEGAMNTEAFF
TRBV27 CASKTGHEQYF
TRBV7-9 CASSQREGSYNEQFF
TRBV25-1 CASSLASVMNTEAFF
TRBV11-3 CASSVTGPRVGGEAFF
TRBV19 CASSADTSNTEAFF
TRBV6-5 CASSYGDRGSTDTQYF
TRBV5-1 CASRGTGEGYGYTF
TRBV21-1 CASSKEDGRAPNYGYTF
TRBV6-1 CASSLKQGSYNEQFF
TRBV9 CASSPVGQGYGYTF
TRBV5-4 CASSLGLHTGELFF
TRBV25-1 CASSRDRGPYNEQFF
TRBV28 CASRLPRGSNQPQHF
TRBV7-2 CASSSQPEYEQYF
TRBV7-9 CASSLLSYHEQYF
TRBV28 CASSLYPREGATNEKLFF
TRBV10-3 CAISEGLGVEQFF
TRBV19 CASSRSTGVSGNTIYF
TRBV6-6 CASTQGQGYQPQHF
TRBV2 CASRRGISTDTQYF
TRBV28 CASSLIAGDGEQYF